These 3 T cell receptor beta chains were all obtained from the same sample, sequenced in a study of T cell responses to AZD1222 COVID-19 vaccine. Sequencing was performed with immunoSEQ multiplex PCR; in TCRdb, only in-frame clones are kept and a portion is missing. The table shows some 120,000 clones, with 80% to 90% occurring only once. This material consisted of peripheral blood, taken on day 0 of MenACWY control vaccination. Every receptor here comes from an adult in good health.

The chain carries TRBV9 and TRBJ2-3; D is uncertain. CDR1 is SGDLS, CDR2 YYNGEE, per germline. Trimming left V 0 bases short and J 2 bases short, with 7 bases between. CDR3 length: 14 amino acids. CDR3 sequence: CASSVAAVTDTQYF. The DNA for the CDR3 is TGTGCCAGCAGCGTAGCGGCCGTCACAGATACGCAGTATTTT.

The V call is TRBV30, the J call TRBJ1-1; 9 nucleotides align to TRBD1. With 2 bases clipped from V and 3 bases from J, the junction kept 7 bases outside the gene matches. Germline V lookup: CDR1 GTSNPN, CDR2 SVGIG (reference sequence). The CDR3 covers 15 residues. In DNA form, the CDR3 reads TGTGCCTGGAGTCGAGACAGGGGGGTAGACACTGAAGCTTTCTTT. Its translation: CAWSRDRGVDTEAFF.

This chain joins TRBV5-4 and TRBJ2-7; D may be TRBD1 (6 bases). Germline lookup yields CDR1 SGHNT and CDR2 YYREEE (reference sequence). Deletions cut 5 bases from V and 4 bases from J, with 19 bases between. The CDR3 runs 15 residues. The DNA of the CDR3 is TGTGCCAGCAGTTCCTCCGGACAGTCGAAGTACGAGCAGTACTTC. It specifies CASSSSGQSKYEQYF.